This T cell receptor (beta chain) was documented in a study of T cells in Graves' hyperthyroidism and ophthalmopathy. The V gene's germline CDR1 is MNHNS and CDR2 SASEGT. V shed 10 bases and J shed 4 bases, with 32 bases lying between them. The CDR3 covers 19 residues. A patient was excluded if there was uncontrolled infection, other autoimmune disease, pregnancy or lactation. The authors took PBMCs from 8 to 10 ml fresh peripheral blood. TCR beta CDR3 regions were amplified from RNA. Using the HTBI primer set, a first-round RT-PCR was run on the TCR CDR3. TCRdb ran MiXCR on the multiplex PCR reads and lists one entry per CDR3 protein. The sample records a few hundred thousand distinct CDR3 sequences, about 20% being singletons.

The V and J genes are TRBV6-1 and TRBJ1-3, with a tentative D call TRBD1 (5 bases). The source material was blood. This clonotype originated in a woman aged 70-85 years with Graves' ophthalmopathy. Written as DNA, the CDR3 is TGTGCCACCCAGGCCCCCTCTGGGATATACGGACATGGCGGAAACACCATATATTTT. Its translation: CATQAPSGIYGHGGNTIYF.